This T cell receptor beta chain was retrieved from a study of cytomegalovirus exposure and HLA in healthy donors. Study outcomes and limitations: Cytomegalovirus-associated status was assigned to 164 TCR beta chains.

With 4 bases removed from V and 0 bases from J, the gap between germline ends came to 19 bases. Germline assignment: CDR1 LNHDA and CDR2 SQIVND (reference sequence). The CDR3 runs to 17 residues. Researchers ran the PCR with 60 Vbeta and 13 Jbeta primers. TCRdb's table, derived via immunoSEQ multiplex PCR, lists solely in-frame clones and lacks some. The repertoire holds about 130,000 clones, roughly 63% seen once, with about 1.6% in the top ten. With respect to this clone: Its antigen is not known.

Material: PBMCs. V and J are TRBV19 and TRBJ2-7, with a tentative D call TRBD2 (6 bases). The sequence came from a man aged 25 to 40 in good health and CMV-seropositive. The CDR3 is CASSRTSGGTSSYEQYF. CDR3 sequence (DNA): TGTGCCAGTAGTAGAACGAGTGGAGGGACCAGCTCCTACGAGCAGTACTTC.